This TCR beta chain was sequenced in a study of cytotoxic CD8 clonotypes in ibrutinib-treated CLL. Study summary: Patient counts were about 12 relapsed/refractory, over 14 treatment-naive and around 17 IGHV unmutated.

As to this clone: Its target is not known.

Whole-study results and caveats: Patients with sustained remission and those progressing were sampled at differing times. On treatment, the uncommon public clonotypes contracted or remained stable. Clonality, elevated at ibrutinib response, dropped back toward baseline at progression.

Per germline, CDR1 SGDLS and CDR2 YYNGEE. This CDR3 spans 14 amino acids. The V segment lost 0 bases and the J segment 5 bases; nucleotides outside the gene matches: 2. TCRdb's table, derived via immunoSEQ multiplex PCR, lists solely in-frame clones and lacks some. The sample has about 300,000 clones; less than 85% are singletons. The chain employs TRBV9 and TRBJ1-2, with TRBD1 matching over 9 bases. The TCR originated in a human donor with chronic lymphocytic leukemia. This specimen was PBMCs, taken at disease progression, from a patient treated with ibrutinib. The CDR3 protein is CASSVEQGAYGYTF. The CDR3, as DNA: TGTGCCAGCAGCGTAGAACAGGGGGCGTATGGCTACACCTTC.